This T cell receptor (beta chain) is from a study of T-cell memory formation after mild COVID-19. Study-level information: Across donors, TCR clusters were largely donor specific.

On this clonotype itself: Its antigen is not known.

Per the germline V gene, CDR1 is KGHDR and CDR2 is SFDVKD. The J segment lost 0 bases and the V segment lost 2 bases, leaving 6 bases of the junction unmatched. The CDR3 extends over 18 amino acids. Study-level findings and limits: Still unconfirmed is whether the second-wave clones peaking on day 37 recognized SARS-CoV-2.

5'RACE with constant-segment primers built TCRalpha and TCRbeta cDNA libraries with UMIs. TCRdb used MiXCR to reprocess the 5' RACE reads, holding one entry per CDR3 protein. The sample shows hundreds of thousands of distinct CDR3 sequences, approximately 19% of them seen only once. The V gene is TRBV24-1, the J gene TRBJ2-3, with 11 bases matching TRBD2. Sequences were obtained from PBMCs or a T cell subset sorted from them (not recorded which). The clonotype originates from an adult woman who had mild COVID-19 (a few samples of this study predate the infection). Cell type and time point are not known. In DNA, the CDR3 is TGTGCCACCAGTGATTCCGGGACTAGCGGCCCTAGCACAGATACGCAGTATTTT. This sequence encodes CATSDSGTSGPSTDTQYF.